The source of this TCR beta chain is a study of CD8+ T cells in alopecia areata. In each case, RNA was isolated and then reverse transcribed into cDNA as the sequencing template. The data were produced by immunoSEQ multiplex PCR, yet TCRdb's version contains in-frame clones alone and is incomplete. The sample consists of 95,000 to 150,000 clones, 53% of them appearing once. Turning to this clone: Its antigen is not known.

Treatment here: oral pan-JAK inhibitor, 5-10 mg twice daily. Whole-study results and caveats: Tofacitinib significantly lowered scalp clonality and expanded CD8+ clones among the top 100. For lesional scalp, especially alopecia totalis/universalis, clonality was higher than in normal scalp.

This clonotype was sampled from a human donor with alopecia areata. The sample in question was CD4+ T cells sorted from blood, obtained at week 4, from a patient treated with tofacitinib.

CDR3 bases: TGTGCCAGCGGAGGACAGGGAAAAGAGACCCAGTACTTC. Translation: CASGGQGKETQYF. The chain recombines TRBV11-1 with TRBJ2-5, with 8 bases that match TRBD1. The V gene's germline CDR1 is SGHAT and CDR2 FQDESV (reference sequence). V shed 8 bases and J 3 bases; nucleotides not matched to a gene: 5. This CDR3 has 13 residues.